This TCR beta chain was found in a study of long-term antiretroviral therapy in people with HIV (dated 2022 in TCRdb). In terms of the full investigation: Collection of the earliest samples took place about a decade ahead of the 2015 WHO recommendation for immediate ART, at a time when ART was typically delayed until CD4 counts fell. Whether ART initiation and durable HIV suppression were associated with changes in peripheral blood TRB repertoire composition and diversity was tested in a retrospective serial study. A total of 192 cryopreserved PBMC samples came from 25 to 30 adults with confirmed HIV infection and were collected serially over a mean of roughly six years (range 1-12). About 40% of the 30 participants with HIV were female. No cross-contamination during QIAcube processing was shown when test extractions of a monoclonal T-cell line were performed alongside about 33 polyclonal samples.

The immunoSEQ hsTCRB v3.0 assay was used at survey level resolution for TRB variable region sequencing. A depth of 40,000-50,000 T-cell genomes per sample was targeted for TRB sequencing. Pooled TRB libraries were sequenced on an Illumina MiSeq with a v3 150-cycle kit. In the paper's pipeline: Repertoire analysis was run in R within a reproducible Nextflow workflow that covered QC, data transformation and analysis. Custom analyses were implemented in LymphoSeq2, an R package for AIRR-Seq data exploration. A handful of samples that yielded fewer than 5000 total TRB sequences were excluded, so that under 200 HIV repertoires were analyzed. Among the 170 to 200 HIV repertoires that were kept, around 60 were collected before ART initiation and roughly 130 were collected after ART initiation. Each repertoire was downsampled to 5000 TRB nucleotide sequences, and summary statistics were averaged across 100 downsampling iterations. The analysis kept only TRB sequences whose CDR3 regions were at least seven amino acids long. Diversity was measured with a Shannon entropy-derived clonality score and the Gini coefficient. Repertoire networks linked the top 5000 CDR3 amino acid sequences whenever two sequences differed by an edit distance of one. GLIPH2 predicted antigen specificity groups and MHC restriction for TRB CDR3 amino acid sequences. To flag known CMV, EBV, HIV or tissue antigen associations, CDR3 amino acid sequences were matched against VDJdb and McPAS-TCR. Pre-ART, post-ART and control groups were compared with Wilcoxon signed-rank tests and Holm-Bonferroni correction. This is the immuneACCESS table as TCRdb keeps it, with only in-frame sequences that have V and J called. A part of the clones is gone; compared with another copy, unresolved V genes explain less than half, and the rest is unexplained. V and J calls and clone size are copied from that table; D and trimming were computed from the DNA. This sample holds under 50,000 clones; around 88% were observed only once. Jointly, the top ten make up roughly 3.9% of the sample.

Inclusion was restricted to participants for whom at least one PBMC sample before ART initiation and at least two post-ART samples were available. All participants with HIV were treated in the United States of America. Cryopreserved samples of roughly 0.95-10 million PBMC were thawed and washed before DNA extraction. At the time of the earliest PBMC sample for each participant with HIV, ages ranged from roughly 23 to 60 years. PBMC samples from each participant spanned 1-4 timepoints before ART initiation and 2-8 timepoints after ART initiation, with a median of 7 samples. For every participant, serial HIV viral load, CD4+ T-cell count, ART history and demographic data were obtained. Genomic DNA was extracted from unsorted PBMC with a Qiagen kit on a QIAcube, with processing performed in batches of 12 samples. General conclusions and limits of the study: The samples were dated from about 2003 to 2017, and the ART regimens that were used may be less effective than current ART regimens. Because pre-ART samples had limited cell numbers, unsorted PBMC were profiled rather than sorted CD4+ and CD8+ T cells. Inferences about post-ART repertoire changes were limited because no data were available on ART adherence, viral resistance or therapy changes. A significant increase in TRB diversity was found to be associated with ART initiation, although TRB diversity was observed to remain significantly below that of transplant donor controls even after long-term ART. Owing to limited PBMC availability, only the TCR beta chain was sequenced, without alpha chain pairing. HIV repertoires had narrower CDR3 length ranges than controls, and the network structure suggested an antigen-experienced repertoire that shifted only slightly toward naive after ART. At every time point, the repertoire was dominated by expanded TRB clones first identified before ART initiation, although this dominance fluctuated and, in many PLHIV, declined after ART.

In the case of this clone: Its specific antigen is unknown. There are no base qualities to consult, and no much larger clone falls within one base.

This sequence was found in a woman younger than 35 with HIV. Material: unsorted PBMCs, obtained just before starting antiretroviral therapy.

The nucleotide sequence reads TGTGCCAGCAGCCCAGGCAGCGGGCCCTACAATGAGCAGTTCTTC. It encodes CASSPGSGPYNEQFF. This receptor chain uses TRBV7-2 and TRBJ2-1; D gene: possibly TRBD2, on 6 matching bases. The germline V gene sets CDR1 to SGHTA and CDR2 to FQGNSA. V was cut back by 5 bases and J by 2 bases, leaving a gap of 13 bases between them. Reading from cysteine to phenylalanine, the CDR3 counts 15 amino acids. Just CDR3 DNA is preserved here, 45 bases in frame from base 1.